This T cell receptor (beta chain) originates from a study of blood T cell repertoires in COVID-19. Overall study context: Researchers got acute and convalescent COVID-19 samples from the United States, Italy and Spain. PBMCs, B-cell-depleted T cells, or T cells provided the cDNA or gDNA that made up the material.

This CDR3 is 16 amino acids long. Trimming removed 3 bases from V and 3 bases from J; junction bases left unmatched: 7. CDR1 and CDR2 from the germline V gene are LNHDA and SQIVND (reference sequence). In the study's own analysis: Estimation of nucleated cell counts was performed using reference gene primer amplification. Libraries were prepared by immunoSEQ multiplex PCR; TCRdb keeps only in-frame clonotypes and omits some of them. D and trimming were read from the DNA, whereas the V and J calls and clone size are those reported in that table. The data show approximately 210,000 clones, about 90% seen once.

The sequencing input was peripheral blood. This clonotype was obtained from a man between 35 and 55 years old with active or convalescent COVID-19. The chain joins TRBV19 to TRBJ2-2; 7 nucleotides agree with TRBD2. The CDR3 loop reads CASSMRSGTYTGELFF. In nucleotides, the CDR3 is TGTGCCAGTAGTATGAGGAGCGGGACCTACACCGGGGAGCTGTTTTTT. Complete variable domain (other parts from reference TRBV19 and TRBJ2-2): DGGITQSPKYLFRKEGQNVTLSCEQNLNHDAMYWYRQDPGQGLRLIYYSQIVNDFQKGDIAEGYSVSREKKESFPLTVTSAQKNPTAFYLCASSMRSGTYTGELFFGEGSRLTVL.